This paragraph reports one TCR beta chain. These data come from a study of shared clonotypes between healthy human individuals. Only in-frame clones appear in the TCRdb table, and some are missing; sequencing was by immunoSEQ multiplex PCR. The sample holds about 120,000 clones, 68% seen once. Trimming removed 3 bases at V and 1 base at J, with 13 bases between. CDR3 length: 15 amino acids. Germline CDR1 SGDLS, CDR2 YYNGEE. Sequencing used memory CD8+ T cells sorted from blood. This sample's subset: CD45RO+ cells pooled with CCR7-negative TemRA cells. The source of this sequence is a woman in her twenties or thirties in good health. This chain uses TRBV9 with TRBJ1-1, with D possibly TRBD1 on 5 matching bases. The CDR3 DNA is TGTGCCAGCAGCGAACGACAGACTTCGAACACTGAAGCTTTCTTT. Its translation: CASSERQTSNTEAFF.